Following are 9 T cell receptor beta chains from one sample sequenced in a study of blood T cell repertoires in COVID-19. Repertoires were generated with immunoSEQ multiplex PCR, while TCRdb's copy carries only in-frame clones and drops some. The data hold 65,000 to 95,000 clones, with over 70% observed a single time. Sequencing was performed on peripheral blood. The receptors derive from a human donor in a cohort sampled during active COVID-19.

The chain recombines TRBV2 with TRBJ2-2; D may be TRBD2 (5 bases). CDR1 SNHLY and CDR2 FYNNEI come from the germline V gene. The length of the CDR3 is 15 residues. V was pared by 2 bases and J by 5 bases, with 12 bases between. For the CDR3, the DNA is TGTGCCAGCAGTGAATGGCTAGCTGGTACCGGGGAGCTGTTTTTT. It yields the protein CASSEWLAGTGELFF.

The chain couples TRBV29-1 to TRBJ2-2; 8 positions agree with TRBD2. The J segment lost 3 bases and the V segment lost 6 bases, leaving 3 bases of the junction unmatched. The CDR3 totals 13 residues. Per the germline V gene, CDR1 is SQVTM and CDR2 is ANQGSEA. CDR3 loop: CSVGTRYTGELFF. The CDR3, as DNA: TGCAGCGTAGGGACTAGATACACCGGGGAGCTGTTTTTT.

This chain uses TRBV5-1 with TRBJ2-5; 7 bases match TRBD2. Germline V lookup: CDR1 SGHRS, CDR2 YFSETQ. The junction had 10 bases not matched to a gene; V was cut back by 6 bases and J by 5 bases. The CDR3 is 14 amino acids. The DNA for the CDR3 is TGCGCCAGCACCTTATGGGGGGGTACGGAGACCCAGTACTTC. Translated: CASTLWGGTETQYF. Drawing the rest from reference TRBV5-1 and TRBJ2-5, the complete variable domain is KAGVTQTPRYLIKTRGQQVTLSCSPISGHRSVSWYQQTPGQGLQFLFEYFSETQRNKGNFPGRFSGRQFSNSRSEMNVSTLELGDSALYLCASTLWGGTETQYFGPGTRLLVL.

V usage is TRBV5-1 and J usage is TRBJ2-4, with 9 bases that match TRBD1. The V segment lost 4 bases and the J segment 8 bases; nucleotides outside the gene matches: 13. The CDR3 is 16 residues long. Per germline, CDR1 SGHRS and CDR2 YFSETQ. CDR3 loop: CASSLGTGLSYDIQYF. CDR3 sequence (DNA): TGCGCCAGCAGCCTAGGGACAGGGTTGTCGTATGACATTCAGTACTTC. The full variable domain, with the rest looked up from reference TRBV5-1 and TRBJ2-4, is KAGVTQTPRYLIKTRGQQVTLSCSPISGHRSVSWYQQTPGQGLQFLFEYFSETQRNKGNFPGRFSGRQFSNSRSEMNVSTLELGDSALYLCASSLGTGLSYDIQYFGAGTRLSVL.

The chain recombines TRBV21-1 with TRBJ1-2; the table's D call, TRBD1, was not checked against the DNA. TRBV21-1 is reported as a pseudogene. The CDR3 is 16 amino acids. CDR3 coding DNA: TGTGCCAGCAGCCTCAAAAGACAGGGGTCTAACTATGGCTACACCTTC. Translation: CASSLKRQGSNYGYTF.

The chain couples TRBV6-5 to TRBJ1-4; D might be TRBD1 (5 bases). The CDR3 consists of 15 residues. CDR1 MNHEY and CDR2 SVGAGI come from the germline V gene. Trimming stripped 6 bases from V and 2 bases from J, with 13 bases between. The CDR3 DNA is TGTGCCAGCAGGCCCCAGGGCGTTACTAATGAAAAACTGTTTTTT. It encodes CASRPQGVTNEKLFF.

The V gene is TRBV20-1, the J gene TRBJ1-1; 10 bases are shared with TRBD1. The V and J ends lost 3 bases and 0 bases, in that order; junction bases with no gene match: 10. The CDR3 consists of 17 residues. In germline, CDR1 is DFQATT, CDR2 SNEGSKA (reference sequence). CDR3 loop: CSASLGQGVVLNTEAFF. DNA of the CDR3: TGCAGTGCTAGTTTAGGACAGGGGGTTGTTTTGAACACTGAAGCTTTCTTT.

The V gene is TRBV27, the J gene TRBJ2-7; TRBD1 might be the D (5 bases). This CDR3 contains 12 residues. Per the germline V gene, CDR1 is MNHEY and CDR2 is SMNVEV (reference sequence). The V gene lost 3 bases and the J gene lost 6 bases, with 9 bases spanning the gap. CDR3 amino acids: CASSLVGAEQYF. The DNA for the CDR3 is TGTGCCAGCAGTTTGGTTGGGGCCGAGCAGTACTTC.

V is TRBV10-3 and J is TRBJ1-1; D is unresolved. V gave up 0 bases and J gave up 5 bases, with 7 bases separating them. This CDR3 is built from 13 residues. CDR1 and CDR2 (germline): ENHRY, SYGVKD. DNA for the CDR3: TGTGCCATCAGTGAGTCTGGGCGTACTGAAGCTTTCTTT. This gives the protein CAISESGRTEAFF.